This TCR beta chain appears in the sequencing data of a study of T cell responses to AZD1222 COVID-19 vaccine. General observations from the study: Spike-specific TCR depth and breadth grew after two AZD1222 doses.

Clones were read by immunoSEQ multiplex PCR, and TCRdb kept only the in-frame ones, dropping some. The repertoire has fewer than 200,000 clones, 70% to 90% of them found once; the top ten carry around a tenth. Germline V lookup: CDR1 SGHNT, CDR2 YYREEE (reference sequence). The length of the CDR3 is 14 residues. V was cut by 3 bases and J by 3 bases, with 9 bases left in between. Of note for this clone: The target antigen is unknown.

Sequencing was performed on peripheral blood, taken 28 days after the second AZD1222 dose. The receptor was isolated from an adult who received the AZD1222 COVID-19 vaccine. The genes are TRBV5-4 and TRBJ2-2, with D maybe TRBD2 (6 bases). The CDR3 DNA reads as TGTGCCAGCAGCTCCGGAGGGGACACCGGGGAGCTGTTTTTT. Its protein product is CASSSGGDTGELFF.